This T cell receptor (beta chain) was captured by sequencing in a study of blood T cell repertoires in COVID-19. Study in general: Samples taken during acute and convalescent COVID-19 were collected in the United States, Italy and Spain. PBMCs, B-cell-depleted T cells, or T cells were the source of the cDNA or gDNA that made up the material.

How the authors handled the data: The assay estimated nucleated cells by amplifying reference gene primers. Clones were read by immunoSEQ multiplex PCR, and TCRdb kept only the in-frame ones, dropping some. For V, J and clone size, that table is used; D and trimming come from the DNA. Here the sample spans tens of thousands of clones, roughly four fifths being singletons. The origin of this receptor is a woman of 80 years or more with acute or convalescent COVID-19. The sequenced sample was peripheral blood.

The CDR3 DNA reads as TGCAGTGCTAGTTTCGGGACTAGCGGGGTCCGGGAGCAGTACTTC. Protein product: CSASFGTSGVREQYF. This chain joins TRBV20-1 and TRBJ2-7, with 13 positions matching TRBD2. The CDR3 is made up of 15 amino acids. With 3 bases clipped from V and 7 bases from J, the junction kept 9 bases outside the gene matches. Per germline, CDR1 DFQATT and CDR2 SNEGSKA (reference sequence).